This T cell receptor beta chain originates from a study of spatial heterogeneity in lung cancer. The overall study: Compared with alpha-chain sequences, beta-chain sequences were consistently detected in greater numbers. The study's findings and limits: Within tumors, counts of expanded alpha and beta TCRs tracked tumor mutation counts.

As to time point: sample taken at primary tumor resection. Whole RNA obtained from tumor, nontumor lung or frozen PBMC underwent sequencing without sorting. This clonotype is medium-sized in the sample. Its antigen is as yet unknown. The library protocol tagged each TCR cDNA with a unique molecular identifier. TCRdb reprocessed the 5' RACE reads via MiXCR and lists one record per CDR3 protein. This sample has about 2,300 distinct CDR3 sequences, with roughly a fifth found just once. This CDR3 comprises 15 residues. Germline CDR1 SGHVS, CDR2 FNYEAQ. Trimming at V came to 4 bases and at J to 6 bases, leaving 8 bases not matched to a gene.

The V and J genes are TRBV7-6 and TRBJ2-1; 8 nucleotides align to TRBD1. The specimen was lung tumor tissue, collected at surgery. This sequence originates from a male donor with early-stage non-small cell lung cancer. In DNA form, the CDR3 reads TGTGCCAGCAGCTCCCCGGACAGGGTCCGCAATGAGCAGTTCTTC. Amino acid sequence: CASSSPDRVRNEQFF.